The following is a T cell receptor (beta chain) sequence with its context. The sample is drawn from a study of blood T cell repertoires in COVID-19. The overall study: Spain, Italy and the United States supplied samples that represented acute and convalescent COVID-19. The cDNA or gDNA used as material had been derived from T cells, B-cell-depleted T cells, or PBMCs.

Generated by immunoSEQ multiplex PCR, the TCRdb table keeps only in-frame clones and is missing some. Of 430,000 or so clones listed, roughly 90% were seen once; the top ten hold approximately 1.3%. Study members were between roughly 18 and 100 years old and lived in 24 US regions. The clonotype comes from a woman younger than 35 who had been exposed to COVID-19. Sequencing was performed on PBMCs or T cells enriched from blood (not recorded which).

Written as DNA, the CDR3 is TGTGCCAGCAGCTTTCCCCCCGGACTAGCGGGAGCGGATACGCAGTATTTT. It yields the protein CASSFPPGLAGADTQYF. The V call is TRBV3-1 (or the pseudogene TRBV3-2), the J call TRBJ2-3; 13 nucleotides agree with TRBD2. CDR3 length equals 17 residues. The germline V gene encodes CDR1 LGHDT and CDR2 YNNKEL (reference sequence). Germline trimming cut 5 bases from V and 6 bases from J; bases unmatched to any gene: 11.